This TCR beta chain was sequenced for a study of T cell responses to AZD1222 COVID-19 vaccine. About the study: Second-dose intervals near 4 or 12 weeks were combined.

Germline CDR1 reads KGHSH; CDR2 reads LQKENI. The CDR3 has 16 residues. Trimming shortened V by 0 bases and J by 0 bases, and 10 bases separated the two germline ends. Using immunoSEQ multiplex PCR, the repertoire was profiled, and TCRdb retains in-frame clones only, with some absent. This table has 80,000 to 100,000 clones, 80% to 90% appearing once. Sequenced material: peripheral blood, taken on day 0 of AZD1222 vaccination. The rearrangement joins TRBV18 to TRBJ2-3, with D possibly matching TRBD2 (5 bases). The TCR originated in an adult in good health. In nucleotides, the CDR3 is TGTGCCAGCTCACCACCGGAAAGGACTAGCACAGATACGCAGTATTTT. Translated, it gives CASSPPERTSTDTQYF.